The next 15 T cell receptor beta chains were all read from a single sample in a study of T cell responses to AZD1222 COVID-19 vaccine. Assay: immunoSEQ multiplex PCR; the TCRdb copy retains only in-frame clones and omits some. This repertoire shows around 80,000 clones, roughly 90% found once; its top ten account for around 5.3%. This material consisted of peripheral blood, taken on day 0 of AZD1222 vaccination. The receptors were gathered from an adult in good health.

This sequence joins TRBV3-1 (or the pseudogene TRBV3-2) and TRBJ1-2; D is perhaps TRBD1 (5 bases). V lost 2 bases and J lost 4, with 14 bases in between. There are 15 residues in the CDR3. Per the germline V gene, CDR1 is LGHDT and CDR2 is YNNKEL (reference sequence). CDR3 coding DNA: TGTGCCAGCAGCCAAAAATTTACAGGTGGCTATGGCTACACCTTC. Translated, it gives CASSQKFTGGYGYTF.

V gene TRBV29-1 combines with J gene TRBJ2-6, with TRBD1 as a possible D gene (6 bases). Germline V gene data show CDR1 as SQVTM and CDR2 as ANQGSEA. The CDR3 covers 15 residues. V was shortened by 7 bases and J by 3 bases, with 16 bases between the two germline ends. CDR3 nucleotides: TGCAGCGCCGAGCAGGGGTCCTTTGGGGCCAACGTCCTGACTTTC. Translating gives CSAEQGSFGANVLTF.

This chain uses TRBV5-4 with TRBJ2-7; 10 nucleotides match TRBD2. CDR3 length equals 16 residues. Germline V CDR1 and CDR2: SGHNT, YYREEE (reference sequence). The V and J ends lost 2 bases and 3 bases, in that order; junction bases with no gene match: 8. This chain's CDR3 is CASSLSASGGLYEQYF. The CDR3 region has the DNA TGTGCCAGCAGCTTATCAGCTAGCGGGGGTCTCTACGAGCAGTACTTC.

The CDR3 reads CASSFSRGVNSPLHF. Here the CDR3 DNA reads TGTGCCAGCAGCTTTAGCAGGGGCGTCAATTCACCCCTCCACTTT. V usage is TRBV11-2 and J usage is TRBJ1-6; TRBD1 might be the D (6 bases). CDR1 SGHAT and CDR2 FQNNGV come from the germline V gene. Trimming removed 3 bases at V and 7 bases at J, with 13 bases between. The CDR3 is 15 amino acids.

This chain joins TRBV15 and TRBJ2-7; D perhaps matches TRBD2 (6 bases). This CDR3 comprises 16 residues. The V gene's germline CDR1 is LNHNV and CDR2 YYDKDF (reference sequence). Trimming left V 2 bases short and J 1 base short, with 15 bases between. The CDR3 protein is CATSRSAGSLSYEQYF. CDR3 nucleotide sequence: TGTGCCACCAGCAGATCCGCGGGGTCCCTTTCCTACGAGCAGTACTTC.

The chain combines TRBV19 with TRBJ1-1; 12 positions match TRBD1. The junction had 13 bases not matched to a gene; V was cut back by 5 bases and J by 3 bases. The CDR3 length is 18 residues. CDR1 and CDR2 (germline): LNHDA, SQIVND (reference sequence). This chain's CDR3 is CASSAAGDRGRGDTEAFF. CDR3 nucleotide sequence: TGTGCCAGTAGTGCAGCAGGGGACAGGGGGCGCGGTGACACTGAAGCTTTCTTT.

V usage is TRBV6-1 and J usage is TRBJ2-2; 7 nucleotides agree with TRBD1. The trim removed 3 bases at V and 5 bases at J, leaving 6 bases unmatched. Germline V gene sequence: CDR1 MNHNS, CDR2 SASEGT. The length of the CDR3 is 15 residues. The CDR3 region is CASSDPGQPTGELFF. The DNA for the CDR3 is TGTGCCAGCAGTGACCCGGGACAGCCGACCGGGGAGCTGTTTTTT.

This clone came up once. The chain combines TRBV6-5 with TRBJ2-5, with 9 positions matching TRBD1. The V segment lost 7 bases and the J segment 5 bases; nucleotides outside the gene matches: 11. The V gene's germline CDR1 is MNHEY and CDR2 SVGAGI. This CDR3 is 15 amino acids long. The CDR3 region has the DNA TGTGCCAGCACCACCCAGGACAGGGGAGGGGAGACCCAGTACTTC. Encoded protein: CASTTQDRGGETQYF.

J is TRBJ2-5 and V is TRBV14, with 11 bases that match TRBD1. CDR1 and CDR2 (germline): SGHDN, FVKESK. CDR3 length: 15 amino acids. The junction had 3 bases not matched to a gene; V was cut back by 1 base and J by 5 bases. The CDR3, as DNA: TGTGCCAGCAGCCAAGGGACAGGGGGCCGGGAGACCCAGTACTTC. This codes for CASSQGTGGRETQYF.

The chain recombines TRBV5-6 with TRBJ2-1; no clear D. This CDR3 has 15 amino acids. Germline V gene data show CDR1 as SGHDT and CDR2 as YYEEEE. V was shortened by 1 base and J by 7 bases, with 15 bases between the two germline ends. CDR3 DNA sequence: TGTGCCAGCAGCTTGCTCCTCAAGACGGCGAATGAGCAGTTCTTC. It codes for CASSLLLKTANEQFF. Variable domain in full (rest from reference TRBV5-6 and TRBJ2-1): DAGVTQSPTHLIKTRGQQVTLRCSPKSGHDTVSWYQQALGQGPQFIFQYYEEEERQRGNFPDRFSGHQFPNYSSELNVNALLLGDSALYLCASSLLLKTANEQFFGPGTRLTVL.

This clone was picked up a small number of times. Here the CDR3 reads CAISGTGEGGGYTF. The CDR3 DNA reads as TGTGCCATCAGCGGGACAGGGGAAGGGGGAGGCTACACCTTC. This rearrangement joins TRBV10-3 to TRBJ1-2; 10 nucleotides line up with TRBD1. Losses at the gene ends were 6 bases for V and 8 bases for J; bases not matched to a gene: 9. The CDR3 is made up of 14 amino acids. Germline V gives CDR1 ENHRY, CDR2 SYGVKD.

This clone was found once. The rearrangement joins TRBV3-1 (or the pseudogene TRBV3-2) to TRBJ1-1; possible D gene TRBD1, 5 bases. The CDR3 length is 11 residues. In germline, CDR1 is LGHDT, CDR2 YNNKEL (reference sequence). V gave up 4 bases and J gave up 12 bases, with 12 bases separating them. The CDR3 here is CASSLTGETFF. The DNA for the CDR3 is TGTGCCAGCAGCCTAACGGGGGAGACTTTCTTT.

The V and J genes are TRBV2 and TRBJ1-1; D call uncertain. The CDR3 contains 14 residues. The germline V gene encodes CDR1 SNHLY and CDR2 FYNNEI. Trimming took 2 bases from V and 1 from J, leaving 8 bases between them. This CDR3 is CASSERARNTEAFF. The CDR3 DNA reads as TGTGCCAGCAGTGAAAGGGCCAGGAACACTGAAGCTTTCTTT.

This chain's CDR3 is CASSETGTYGYTF. CDR3 DNA: TGTGCCAGCAGTGAAACCGGCACCTATGGCTACACCTTC. This chain connects TRBV6-1 to TRBJ1-2; D call uncertain. The V gene's germline CDR1 is MNHNS and CDR2 SASEGT. Trimming removed 2 bases from V and 4 bases from J, with 8 bases in between. The CDR3 is made up of 13 amino acids.

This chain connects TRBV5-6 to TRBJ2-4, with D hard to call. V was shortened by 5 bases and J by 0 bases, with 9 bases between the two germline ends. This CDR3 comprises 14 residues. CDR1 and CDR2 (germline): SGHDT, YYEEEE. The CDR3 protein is CASRERPAKNIQYF. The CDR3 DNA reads TGTGCCAGCAGAGAACGGCCAGCCAAAAACATTCAGTACTTC.